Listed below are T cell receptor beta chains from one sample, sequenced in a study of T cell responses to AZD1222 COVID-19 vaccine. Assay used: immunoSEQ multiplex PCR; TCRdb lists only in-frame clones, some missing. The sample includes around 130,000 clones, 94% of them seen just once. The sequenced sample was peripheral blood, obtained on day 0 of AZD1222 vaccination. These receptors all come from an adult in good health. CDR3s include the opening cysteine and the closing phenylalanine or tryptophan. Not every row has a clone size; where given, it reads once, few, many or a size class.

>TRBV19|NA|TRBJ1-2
CASSIGRGRGYTF
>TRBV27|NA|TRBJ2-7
CASSLRGTYEQYF
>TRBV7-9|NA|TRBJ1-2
CASSTPIGGGTANYGYTF
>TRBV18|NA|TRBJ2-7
CASSPPGRVAAYEQYF
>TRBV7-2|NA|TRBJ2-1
CASSSLSSGRANEQFF
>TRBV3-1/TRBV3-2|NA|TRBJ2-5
CASSLSGGGETQYF
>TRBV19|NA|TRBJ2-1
CASSIAGGPYNEQFF
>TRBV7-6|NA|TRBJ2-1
CASSDYNEQFF
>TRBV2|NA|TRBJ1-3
CASTGTLGNTIYF
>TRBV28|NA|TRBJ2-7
CASSFLGPFYEQYF
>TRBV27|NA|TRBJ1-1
CASSFSLNTEAFF
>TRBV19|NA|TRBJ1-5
CASSRGDYQPQHF
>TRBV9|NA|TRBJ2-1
CASSVSGSLESYNEQFF
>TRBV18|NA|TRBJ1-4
CASSRAANEKLFF
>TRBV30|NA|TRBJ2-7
CAWRLAGGGEQYF
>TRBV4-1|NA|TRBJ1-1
CASSQEKQGNTEAFF
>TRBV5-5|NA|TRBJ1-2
CASSLDSPGNYGYTF
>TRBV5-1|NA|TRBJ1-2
CASSFWTGDGGYTF
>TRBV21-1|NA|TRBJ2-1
CASSKEAGVHNEQFF
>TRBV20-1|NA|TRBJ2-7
CRFSDSYEQYF
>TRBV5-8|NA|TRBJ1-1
CASSFSGDTEAFF
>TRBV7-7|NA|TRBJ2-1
CASSLDVGHEQFF
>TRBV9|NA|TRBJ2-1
CASSVGGSGTNNEQFF
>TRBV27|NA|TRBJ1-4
CASSGRGSTNEKLFF
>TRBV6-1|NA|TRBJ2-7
CASSEEGQGAYEQYF
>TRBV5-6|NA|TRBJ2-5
CASSQYVQETQYF
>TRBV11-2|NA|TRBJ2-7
CASRVPGQATSEQYF
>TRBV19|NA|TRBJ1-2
CASSRGLNYGYTF
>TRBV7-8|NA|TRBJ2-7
CASSGRTGGFNEQYF
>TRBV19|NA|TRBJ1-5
CASSQKPRVSNQPQHF
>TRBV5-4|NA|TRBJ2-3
CASRPPDRPSTDTQYF
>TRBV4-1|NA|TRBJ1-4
CASSPAVGINEKLFF
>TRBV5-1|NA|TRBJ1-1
CASSLSVSSNTEAFF
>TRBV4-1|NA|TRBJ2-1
CASSQGGNSYNEQFF
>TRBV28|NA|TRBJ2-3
CASSFGGAADTQYF
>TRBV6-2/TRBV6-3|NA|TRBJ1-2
CASSYSQWDGYTF
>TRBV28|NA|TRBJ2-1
CASNDRGLYNEQFF
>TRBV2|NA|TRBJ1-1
CASRGTGVPTEAFF
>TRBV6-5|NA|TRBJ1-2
CASSRGGNYGYTF
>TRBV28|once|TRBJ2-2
CASSGGAAYTGELFF
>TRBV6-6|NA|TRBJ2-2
CASSLTQGGLAGVELFF
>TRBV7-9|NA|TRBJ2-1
CASSPTGTGIREQFF
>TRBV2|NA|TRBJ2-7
CASSVSTSGSSYEQYF
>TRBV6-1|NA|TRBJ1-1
CASSEILMSTEAFF
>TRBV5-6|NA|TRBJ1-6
CASSRRGSPLHF
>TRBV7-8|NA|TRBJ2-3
CASSLMSFRSTDTQYF
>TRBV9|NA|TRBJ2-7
CASSPRGAGNSYEQYF
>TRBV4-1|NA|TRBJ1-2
CASSQEGVPNYGYTF
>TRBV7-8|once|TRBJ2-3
CASSSRGDTQYF
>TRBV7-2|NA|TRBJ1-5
CASSLGGTGQPQHF
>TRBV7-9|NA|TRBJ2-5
CASSDLAVRGETQYF
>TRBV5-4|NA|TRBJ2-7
CASSLDRSYEQYF
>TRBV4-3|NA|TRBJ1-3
CASSQESRGGNTIYF
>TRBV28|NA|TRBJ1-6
CASSSGSSYNSPLHF
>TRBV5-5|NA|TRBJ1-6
CASSLVFRDSPLHF
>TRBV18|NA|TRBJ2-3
CASSPRSADTQYF
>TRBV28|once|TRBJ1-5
CASNLGLLNQPQHF
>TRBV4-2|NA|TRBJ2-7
CASSQVALAENYEQYF
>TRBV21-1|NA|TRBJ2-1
CASVREDRSYNEQFF
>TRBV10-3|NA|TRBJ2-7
CAISRLQGATEQYF